This entry features one T cell receptor (beta chain) sequence. V lost 5 bases, J lost 2 bases, and 9 bases stayed unmatched. There are 15 residues in the CDR3. Germline CDR1 reads SGHVS; CDR2 reads FQNEAQ. These data originate in a study of blood T cell repertoires in COVID-19. Overall study: The origin of the acute and convalescent COVID-19 samples was the United States, Italy and Spain. Nucleic acid was either cDNA or gDNA, and it came from T cells, B-cell-depleted T cells, or PBMCs.

In the original processing: Reference gene primer amplification in the assay estimated nucleated cell counts. The data were produced by immunoSEQ multiplex PCR, yet TCRdb's version contains in-frame clones alone and is incomplete. Clone size and V and J calls were adopted from that table, with D and trimming inferred from the DNA. The profile shows roughly 87,000 clones, about four fifths of them singletons. Sequences were obtained from peripheral blood. The chain carries TRBV7-8 and TRBJ2-7; TRBD1 aligns across 7 bases. The origin of this receptor is a woman aged 55-75 years with acute or convalescent COVID-19. CDR3: CASSPKRDRPYEQYF. The CDR3 bases are TGTGCCAGCAGCCCGAAACGGGACAGACCCTACGAGCAGTACTTC.